This T cell receptor (beta chain) stems from a study of regulatory T cells in long-lasting Graves disease (dated by TCRdb to about 2021). Study-wide context: In the newly diagnosed Graves' disease group, patients had been taking antithyroid drugs for less than 3 months. Peripheral blood TCR sequencing and RNA sequencing compared persistent Graves' disease patients with newly diagnosed Graves' disease patients. The study was conducted in China and was registered as a clinical trial. A total of roughly 35 samples underwent TCR sequencing, from around 13 patients with persistent Graves' disease and 20 or so patients with newly diagnosed Graves' disease. What the authors observed across the whole study: The authors acknowledged the small sample size as a limitation that may reduce accuracy. A larger number of public clonotypes was shared among persistent patients (2,741) than among newly diagnosed patients (around 870). Preferential use of TRBV28, TRBJ1-2 and TRBJ2-5 was observed in persistent disease, whereas TRBV20-1 and TRBJ2-1 were favored in newly diagnosed disease. Peripheral blood alone was examined, since thyroid tissue, which constituted the primary lesion, could not be accessed. Persistent Graves' disease patients showed lower TCR Shannon entropy and fewer highly expanded clones than newly diagnosed patients, suggesting clonal expansion. Sequencing and analysis were limited to the TCR beta chain.

In this sample, this clonotype turned up a few times. The target of this receptor is not known. No much larger clonotype is one base removed from it; base qualities were not supplied. Library construction relied on multiplex PCR. Sequenced on an Illumina HiSeq 4000. To build TCR beta libraries, CDR3 regions were amplified by Arm-PCR using iRepertoire HTBI primers. PCR products were gel purified before sequencing. Per the original workflow: Across samples, 62 TRBV and 13 to 15 TRBJ segments were identified and used for gene usage analysis of CDR3 amino acid clonotypes. COPE and FqMerger were used to merge filtered high-quality paired reads into contigs. BLAST was used to align contigs to the IMGT TRBV, TRBD and TRBJ reference genes, and CDR3 was defined following IMGT. Any clonotype with a frequency above 0.1% was classified as a highly expanded clone. Shannon entropy served as the measure of repertoire diversity, while the Gini coefficient captured V-J evenness. A clonotype was considered public if more than one individual shared it. TCRdb redid the processing of the public reads, applying fastp at Q25 and MiXCR, and retained in-frame beta chains. A single entry per CDR3 protein holds the most common genes and DNA from its merged rows. What appears here as the V and J calls and clone size reflects TCRdb's work, not the paper's. The sample yields about 610,000 distinct CDR3 sequences; 15% to 20% were counted once. In total, the top ten clones hold around 12% of the sample.

The sample's time point label is to be understood as: newly diagnosed GD, antithyroid drugs for less than 3 months. For both TCR sequencing and RNA sequencing, RNA was extracted from PBMCs using TRIzol. Graves' disease was diagnosed according to American Thyroid Association guidelines. The patients came from an endocrinology department in Xi'an, China. From each patient, 7.5 to 10 milliliters of peripheral blood was collected into an EDTA anticoagulant tube. Ficoll Paque Plus density gradient separation was used to isolate PBMCs, and no additional T cell sorting was done. An Agilent 2100 Bioanalyzer and agarose gel were used to check RNA quality, while a NanoDrop 2000 measured RNA concentration. V drops 0 bases and J drops 7 bases, leaving 18 bases in between. Reading the germline V gene gives CDR1 MGHRA and CDR2 YSYEKL. The CDR3 sequence holds 16 residues, the cysteine and phenylalanine included. Solely the CDR3 DNA is kept, with 48 bases framed from the first base.

This same sample was also taken into another study, of T cells in Graves' hyperthyroidism and ophthalmopathy. According to the second study: Graves' hyperthyroidism was defined as stable when no progression to ophthalmopathy occurred over 18 months of follow-up. Hyperthyroidism patients were newly diagnosed, had a disease duration of under 2 months, and were aged 18 to 65 years. The study excluded patients with uncontrolled infections, other autoimmune diseases, pregnancy or lactation. Diagnoses relied on clinical symptoms, serum thyroxine and TRAb, thyroid ultrasound and orbital computed tomography. The first round of RT-PCR for the TCR CDR3 was performed with the HTBI primer set and the Qiagen OneStep RT-PCR kit. Blood samples also contained most of the expanded thyroid clonotypes (frequency above 0.001), which suggests that blood repertoires may reflect thyroid immune responses. In cross-validation, a model built on a 13 V-J signature told ophthalmopathy apart from stable hyperthyroidism with less than 90% sensitivity and approximately 84% specificity, and in testing the same model reached 80%/75%. In validation, the model predicted progression to ophthalmopathy a median of 6.5 months before onset, with over 60% sensitivity and around 76% specificity. To identify distinguishing TCR V-J signatures, a discovery cohort of about 100 patients was used, comprising some 45 with Graves' ophthalmopathy and around 60 with stable Graves' hyperthyroidism. An independent validation cohort of 18 to 20 hyperthyroidism patients and about 15 patients who later progressed to ophthalmopathy tested prospective prediction of ophthalmopathy. The roughly 90 discovery patients were divided at random into training and test sets in a 7:3 ratio. The study also compared thyroid tissue and blood T-cell repertoires from roughly 6 Graves' hyperthyroidism patients. After sampling, hyperthyroidism patients received methimazole starting at 30 mg daily, and ophthalmopathy patients received high-dose intravenous methylprednisolone. Libraries were constructed in a second round of multiplex PCR, after which size selection and purification were performed. Libraries were sequenced paired-end with 100 bp reads on an Illumina HiSeq2000. SOAPnuke was used to process the raw data, removing reads that contained adapters or uncalled bases, had a mean Phred below 15, or lacked an exact match to the constant primer or identifier. High-quality paired reads were merged with COPE v1.2.5, and unique nucleotide sequences were defined as clonotypes. MiTCR v1.1 was used to align clonotypes to the IMGT TRBV, TRBD and TRBJ reference segments. The analysis was restricted to V-J combinations with a frequency above 0.0001, which together covered 99% to 99.2% of the repertoires. A TCS score was defined as the ratio between F50 (clonal expansion) and ExV (chaos), using BLOSUM62-based TCRdist between CDR3 peptides within each V-J. Welch's t-statistics and random forest reduced roughly 540 V-J features to 13, which were used in a naive Bayes classifier (R e1071). No statistical method was used to fix the sample size in advance, and group allocation was not hidden from the investigators. TCR Vbeta CDR3 sequencing of around 130 peripheral blood samples (approximately 44 ophthalmopathy, about 75 hyperthyroidism and approximately 17 progressor patients) is reported in the paper.

This specimen consisted of peripheral blood mononuclear cells (PBMCs), obtained at new diagnosis, from a patient treated with antithyroid drugs. The receptor chain draws on TRBV4-1 and TRBJ1-1; perhaps TRBD1 is the D gene, with 5 bases matching. This sequence originates from a man between 18 and 29 years old with Graves disease. Donor details come from another sample of the same person, matched by shared clones. The CDR3 loop reads CASSQDRTQFRGEAFF. The nucleotide sequence is given as TGCGCCAGCAGCCAAGACAGGACTCAATTTAGGGGTGAAGCTTTCTTT.